A single sample is the source of the 20 T cell receptor beta chains below, sequenced in a study of T cell changes during pregnancy in multiple sclerosis. Measured with immunoSEQ multiplex PCR; TCRdb has only the in-frame clones, and not every one. The table includes 25,000 to 35,000 clones, 90% detected once. The sample consisted of CD4+ T cells from peripheral blood mononuclear cells, taken in the second trimester of pregnancy. These receptors came from a female donor in good health, enrolled as a control in a pregnancy study.

In its sample, this clone was seen once. The chain uses TRBV2 and TRBJ2-1; D gene unclear. The germline CDR1 and CDR2 sequences are SNHLY and FYNNEI. CDR3 length: 13 amino acids. V was clipped by 7 bases and J by 10 bases, with 17 bases between them. The CDR3 reads CASTPRRTEEQFF. In DNA form, the CDR3 reads TGTGCCAGCACCCCTCGTCGAACAGAGGAGCAGTTCTTC.

The J gene is TRBJ1-1, the V gene TRBV7-8; 8 bases are a match to TRBD1. The CDR3 length is 16 residues. Trimming took 4 bases from V and 3 from J; bases not matched to a gene: 10. The germline V gene has CDR1 SGHVS and CDR2 FQNEAQ. CDR3 amino acids: CASSSGTGLGDTEAFF. The CDR3 bases are TGTGCCAGCAGCTCAGGGACAGGCCTGGGGGACACTGAAGCTTTCTTT.

The chain recombines TRBV2 with TRBJ2-7; TRBD1 matches at 8 bases. CDR3 length: 13 amino acids. Per the germline V gene, CDR1 is SNHLY and CDR2 is FYNNEI. The J segment lost 2 bases and the V segment lost 4 bases, leaving 1 base of the junction unmatched. CDR3 DNA: TGTGCCAGCAGTGTACAGGGGGCCTACGAGCAGTACTTC. Encoded protein: CASSVQGAYEQYF.

CDR3 coding DNA: TGTGCCAGCAGCCCCCGTGGGGCCGAGCAGTACTTC. Its protein is CASSPRGAEQYF. The V gene is TRBV9, the J gene TRBJ2-7, with D perhaps TRBD1 (5 bases). Germline V gene sequence: CDR1 SGDLS, CDR2 YYNGEE. V was shortened by 4 bases and J by 6 bases, with 11 bases between the two germline ends. This CDR3 contains 12 residues.

The chain is built from TRBV30 and TRBJ1-2, with TRBD1 matching over 11 bases. CDR1 is GTSNPN and CDR2 is SVGIG in the germline V gene (reference sequence). This CDR3 spans 16 amino acids. J was trimmed by 8 bases and V by 3 bases; bases with no gene match: 14. Here the CDR3 reads CAWRLGGTGGWLGYTF. Here the CDR3 DNA reads TGTGCCTGGAGGCTAGGGGGGACAGGGGGTTGGTTGGGCTACACCTTC.

V gene TRBV30 combines with J gene TRBJ1-4, with no clear D. Trimming removed 7 bases at V and 9 bases at J, with 12 bases between. Germline CDR1 is GTSNPN and CDR2 is SVGIG (reference sequence). This CDR3 region has 11 residues. The chain's CDR3 is CAYSAGKKLFF. The CDR3 DNA reads as TGTGCCTACTCCGCGGGAAAAAAACTGTTTTTT.

V usage is TRBV6-5 and J usage is TRBJ2-5; unclear D gene. CDR1 and CDR2 (germline): MNHEY, SVGAGI. Trimming removed 2 bases from V and 2 bases from J, with 9 bases in between. The CDR3 sequence is 14 residues long. The CDR3 region is CASSYVGLQETQYF. The DNA of the CDR3 is TGTGCCAGCAGTTACGTGGGCTTACAAGAGACCCAGTACTTC.

The J gene is TRBJ1-2, the V gene TRBV19; 9 bases line up with TRBD1. Trimming at V came to 3 bases and at J to 7 bases, leaving 6 bases not matched to a gene. CDR3 size: 14 residues. Germline V lookup: CDR1 LNHDA, CDR2 SQIVND (reference sequence). CDR3 sequence: CASSIRTGDGGYTF. CDR3 nucleotide sequence: TGTGCCAGTAGTATCAGGACAGGGGATGGTGGCTACACCTTC.

The chain links TRBV5-1 to TRBJ1-1; no firm D call. Trimming removed 0 bases from V and 4 bases from J, with 7 bases in between. The CDR3 is made up of 13 amino acids. Looked up from germline, CDR1 is SGHRS and CDR2 is YFSETQ. As DNA, the CDR3 is TGCGCCAGCAGCTTGGATGAGGGCACTGAAGCTTTCTTT. Its translation is CASSLDEGTEAFF.

The chain links TRBV30 to TRBJ2-2, with 8 bases matching TRBD1. This CDR3 has 14 amino acids. The ends lost 8 bases at V and 0 bases at J; junction bases unmatched: 5. The V gene's germline CDR1 is GTSNPN and CDR2 SVGIG (reference sequence). The CDR3 DNA follows: TGTGCCCGCGACAGGGGAACGAACACCGGGGAGCTGTTTTTT. Residues: CARDRGTNTGELFF.

This chain connects TRBV19 to TRBJ1-5, with 7 bases lining up with TRBD1. Germline CDR1 is LNHDA and CDR2 is SQIVND (reference sequence). The J segment lost 1 base and the V segment lost 3 bases, leaving 3 bases of the junction unmatched. The CDR3 runs 15 residues. As DNA, the CDR3 is TGTGCCAGTAGTATCGAACAGGGGAGCAATCAGCCCCAGCATTTT. It yields the protein CASSIEQGSNQPQHF.

The chain is built from TRBV25-1 and TRBJ2-1, with a tentative D call TRBD2 (6 bases). CDR3 size: 14 residues. From germline, CDR1 is MGHDK and CDR2 SYGVNS. The V end was cut by 1 base, the J end by 7 bases, with 11 bases between. The CDR3 coding sequence is TGTGCCAGCAGTGAATCGGTGGGAGGAAATGAGCAGTTCTTC. Translation gives CASSESVGGNEQFF.

This sequence joins TRBV2 and TRBJ1-4; D uncertain. The germline V gene encodes CDR1 SNHLY and CDR2 FYNNEI. Trimming cost V 8 bases and J 1 base, with 8 bases left between them. The CDR3 spans 13 residues. CDR3 protein: CASGLLTNEKLFF. The CDR3 region has the DNA TGTGCCAGCGGGCTTTTAACTAATGAAAAACTGTTTTTT.

The chain has TRBV7-8 and TRBJ2-1; tentatively, D is TRBD1 (6 bases). The CDR3 extends over 15 amino acids. Per the germline V gene, CDR1 is SGHVS and CDR2 is FQNEAQ. Trimming took off 5 bases at V and 3 bases at J, with 14 bases between the two ends. In nucleotides, the CDR3 is TGTGCCAGCAGCCCCGGACGGGACAACTACAATGAGCAGTTCTTC. Translating gives CASSPGRDNYNEQFF.

This clone was recorded only once. The chain joins TRBV11-3 to TRBJ2-7, with D possibly matching TRBD1 (6 bases). Germline V gives CDR1 SGHNT, CDR2 YENEEA. V lost 1 base and J 3 bases, leaving 25 bases between the germline ends. The CDR3 runs to 19 residues. CDR3 loop: CASSLVLWGRPHGDYEQYF. CDR3 DNA sequence: TGTGCCAGCAGCTTAGTGCTATGGGGGCGCCCCCACGGGGACTACGAGCAGTACTTC.

CDR3 coding DNA: TGCGCCAGCAGCCAGTGGGAAGCGGGAAACAATGAGCAGTTCTTC. Protein product: CASSQWEAGNNEQFF. V and J are TRBV5-1 and TRBJ2-1; TRBD2 matches at 7 bases. The CDR3 extends over 15 amino acids. Germline V gene lookup returns CDR1 SGHRS and CDR2 YFSETQ. V lost 4 bases and J lost 5; bases outside the gene matches: 9.

The rearrangement joins TRBV6-4 to TRBJ1-2, with TRBD1 identical over 8 bases. The germline gives CDR1 MRHNA, CDR2 SNTAGT. The ends lost 6 bases at V and 6 bases at J; junction bases unmatched: 9. The CDR3 totals 14 residues. The CDR3, as DNA: TGTGCCAGCAGCGAAAGATCGGGACAGGATGGCTACACCTTC. It is translated as CASSERSGQDGYTF.

The chain couples TRBV13 to TRBJ2-5, with 16 bases that match TRBD2. J was trimmed by 4 bases and V by 5 bases; bases with no gene match: 7. Germline lookup yields CDR1 PRHDT and CDR2 FYEKMQ (reference sequence). The CDR3 covers 17 residues. The CDR3 loop is CASSAGLAGGPLETQYF. The CDR3 DNA reads TGTGCCAGCAGCGCGGGACTAGCGGGAGGGCCGTTAGAGACCCAGTACTTC.

This clone was recorded once. The rearrangement uses TRBV2 and TRBJ2-5, with TRBD1 as a possible D gene (7 bases). Judging by the DNA end, TRBJ2-7 fits better; the J call may be wrong. CDR3 length equals 14 residues. In germline, CDR1 is SNHLY, CDR2 FYNNEI. The CDR3 sequence is CASSRGTVAYEQYF. DNA of the CDR3: TGTGCCAGCAGTCGCGGGACAGTAGCCTACGAGCAGTACTTC.

This clone was detected once. In DNA form, the CDR3 reads TGCGCCAGCAGCACCGGACTAAACCAAGAGACCCAGTACTTC. The encoded protein is CASSTGLNQETQYF. The chain carries TRBV5-1 and TRBJ2-5, with a tentative D call TRBD2 (6 bases). With 4 bases removed from V and 0 bases from J, the gap between germline ends came to 10 bases. Per the germline V gene, CDR1 is SGHRS and CDR2 is YFSETQ. The CDR3 runs to 14 residues.